This TCR beta chain was identified in a study of blood T cell repertoires in COVID-19. Background on the study: From the United States, Italy and Spain came samples of acute and convalescent COVID-19.

Assay used: immunoSEQ multiplex PCR; TCRdb lists only in-frame clones, some missing. Of roughly 120,000 clones listed, roughly 85% are singletons. V shed 10 bases and J shed 2 bases, with 20 bases lying between them. This CDR3 is 15 amino acids long. Germline V gene lookup returns CDR1 WSHSY and CDR2 SAAADI. This chain connects TRBV10-2 to TRBJ1-2; D possibly corresponds to TRBD1 (5 bases). The specimen sequenced was peripheral blood. The origin of this receptor is a man in his thirties or forties with acute or convalescent COVID-19. Written as DNA, the CDR3 is TGCGCCACCCAACCCTTACAGGAAACGAACTATGGCTACACCTTC. The encoded protein is CATQPLQETNYGYTF.